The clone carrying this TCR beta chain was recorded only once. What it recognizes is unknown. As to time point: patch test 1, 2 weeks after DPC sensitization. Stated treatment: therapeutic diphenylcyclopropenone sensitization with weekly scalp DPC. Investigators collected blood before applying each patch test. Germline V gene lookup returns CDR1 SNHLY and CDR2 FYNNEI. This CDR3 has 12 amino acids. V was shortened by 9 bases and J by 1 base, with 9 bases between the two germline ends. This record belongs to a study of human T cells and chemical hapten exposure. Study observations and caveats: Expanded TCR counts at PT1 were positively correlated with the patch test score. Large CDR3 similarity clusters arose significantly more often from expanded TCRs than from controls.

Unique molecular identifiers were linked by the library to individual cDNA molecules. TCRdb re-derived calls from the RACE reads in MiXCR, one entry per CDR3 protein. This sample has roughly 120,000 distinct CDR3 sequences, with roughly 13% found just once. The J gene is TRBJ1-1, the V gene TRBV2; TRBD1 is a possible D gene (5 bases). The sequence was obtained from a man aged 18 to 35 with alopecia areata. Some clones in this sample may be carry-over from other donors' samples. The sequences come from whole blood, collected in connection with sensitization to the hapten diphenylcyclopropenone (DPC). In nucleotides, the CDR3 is TGTGCCAGAAGACAGCCGAACACTGAAGCTTTCTTT. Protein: CARRQPNTEAFF.